A selection of T cell receptor beta chains follows, all from one sample in a study of T cells in Graves' hyperthyroidism and ophthalmopathy. TCRdb re-called the multiplex PCR reads with MiXCR, one entry per CDR3 protein. The sample has roughly 800,000 distinct CDR3 sequences; around 38% are singletons. Sequenced: blood. The source is a man between 18 and 35 years old with Graves' hyperthyroidism. CDR3s leave out the opening cysteine and the closing phenylalanine or tryptophan. D genes are given only for firm matches.

J gene: TRBJ2-7; V gene: TRBV15; D gene: NA; CDR3 protein: ATSRDPEGPEQY
J gene: TRBJ2-7; V gene: TRBV7-9; D gene: NA; CDR3 protein: ASSFDRTSYEQY
J gene: TRBJ2-7; V gene: TRBV7-2; D gene: TRBD1; CDR3 protein: ASSPTTGFSYEQY
J gene: TRBJ1-2; V gene: TRBV7-9; D gene: NA; CDR3 protein: ASSRGGSSYT
J gene: TRBJ1-4; V gene: TRBV7-2; D gene: TRBD1; CDR3 protein: ASSRPGQTNEKLF
J gene: TRBJ1-1; V gene: TRBV29-1; D gene: NA; CDR3 protein: SADGGRTEAF
J gene: TRBJ1-1; V gene: TRBV25-1; D gene: TRBD1; CDR3 protein: ASSITRTGGHTEAF
J gene: TRBJ1-2; V gene: TRBV2; D gene: NA; CDR3 protein: ASSRWTVPPGGYT
J gene: TRBJ1-5; V gene: TRBV19; D gene: TRBD1; CDR3 protein: ASSLSGTGDSNQPQH
J gene: TRBJ1-1; V gene: TRBV7-9; D gene: NA; CDR3 protein: ASSSGVLGYTEAF
J gene: TRBJ1-1; V gene: TRBV5-6; D gene: NA; CDR3 protein: ASSSGFGDTEAF
J gene: TRBJ2-7; V gene: TRBV6-1; D gene: NA; CDR3 protein: ASSSLWNEQY
J gene: TRBJ2-7; V gene: TRBV20-1; D gene: NA; CDR3 protein: SARDGAGQSPYEQY
J gene: TRBJ1-1; V gene: TRBV4-2; D gene: NA; CDR3 protein: ASSQEPEGDTEAF
J gene: TRBJ1-6; V gene: TRBV15; D gene: NA; CDR3 protein: ATSRVGGTETCSPLH
J gene: TRBJ1-1; V gene: TRBV10-3; D gene: TRBD1; CDR3 protein: ATGTGAAEAF
J gene: TRBJ1-1; V gene: TRBV24-1; D gene: NA; CDR3 protein: ATSDRETEAF
J gene: TRBJ1-5; V gene: TRBV7-8; D gene: NA; CDR3 protein: ASSLSPFNQPQH
J gene: TRBJ1-1; V gene: TRBV7-9; D gene: TRBD1; CDR3 protein: ASSTPTGVGTEAF
J gene: TRBJ2-3; V gene: TRBV9; D gene: TRBD1; CDR3 protein: ASSSTDRGVYTQY
J gene: TRBJ1-2; V gene: TRBV11-2; D gene: TRBD1; CDR3 protein: ASSADGDRNYGYT
J gene: TRBJ1-2; V gene: TRBV5-1; D gene: NA; CDR3 protein: ASRSGSGGTGRGYT
J gene: TRBJ1-5; V gene: TRBV4-1; D gene: NA; CDR3 protein: ASSQWDINQPQH
J gene: TRBJ1-6; V gene: TRBV7-9; D gene: NA; CDR3 protein: ASSPNHHNSPLH
J gene: TRBJ2-2; V gene: TRBV2; D gene: TRBD1; CDR3 protein: ASSFDRGLGTGELF
J gene: TRBJ2-5; V gene: TRBV9; D gene: TRBD1; CDR3 protein: ASSHLAPGTGVETQY
J gene: TRBJ1-6; V gene: TRBV4-1; D gene: NA; CDR3 protein: ASSREYSPLH
J gene: TRBJ1-4; V gene: TRBV6-5; D gene: NA; CDR3 protein: ASSGVVATNEKLF
J gene: TRBJ1-4; V gene: TRBV7-8; D gene: TRBD1; CDR3 protein: ASSSTIGTVSEKLF
J gene: TRBJ2-2; V gene: TRBV5-1; D gene: NA; CDR3 protein: ASSLEAHTGELF
J gene: TRBJ2-7; V gene: TRBV7-9; D gene: NA; CDR3 protein: ASSRRDRDSYEQY
J gene: TRBJ1-2; V gene: TRBV15; D gene: NA; CDR3 protein: ATSRDGQTRVGYT
J gene: TRBJ1-2; V gene: TRBV10-2; D gene: NA; CDR3 protein: ASRDIHPGGTNGYT
J gene: TRBJ1-1; V gene: TRBV2; D gene: TRBD1; CDR3 protein: ASSAAGQGSVAF
J gene: TRBJ2-2; V gene: TRBV2; D gene: TRBD2; CDR3 protein: ASRGLKYTGELF
J gene: TRBJ2-5; V gene: TRBV7-9; D gene: TRBD2; CDR3 protein: ASSPLRGGSLGTQY
J gene: TRBJ2-2; V gene: TRBV12-3/TRBV12-4; D gene: NA; CDR3 protein: ASSYPVGTGELF
J gene: TRBJ2-6; V gene: TRBV29-1; D gene: NA; CDR3 protein: SAKGDGSGANVLT
J gene: TRBJ2-5; V gene: TRBV14; D gene: TRBD2; CDR3 protein: ASSQVLAGTSTQY
J gene: TRBJ1-1; V gene: TRBV4-1; D gene: NA; CDR3 protein: ASSQAGANTEAF
J gene: TRBJ1-4; V gene: TRBV5-1; D gene: TRBD1; CDR3 protein: ASSPNSGTGIEKLF
J gene: TRBJ1-2; V gene: TRBV13; D gene: TRBD1; CDR3 protein: ASSSDGQVEGYT
J gene: TRBJ2-7; V gene: TRBV20-1; D gene: TRBD1; CDR3 protein: SATGTGDEQY
J gene: TRBJ2-7; V gene: TRBV6-1; D gene: NA; CDR3 protein: ASADSPYEQY
J gene: TRBJ2-5; V gene: TRBV7-2; D gene: TRBD1; CDR3 protein: ASSGTGEETQY
J gene: TRBJ1-2; V gene: TRBV6-5; D gene: NA; CDR3 protein: ASSSDSYKVNT
J gene: TRBJ1-2; V gene: TRBV10-2; D gene: TRBD1; CDR3 protein: ASGGAGGFRGYT
J gene: TRBJ1-6; V gene: TRBV7-3; D gene: NA; CDR3 protein: ASSLVQGASPLH
J gene: TRBJ2-5; V gene: TRBV7-2; D gene: NA; CDR3 protein: ASSLGGRGQETQY
J gene: TRBJ1-5; V gene: TRBV19; D gene: TRBD1; CDR3 protein: ASSIVEGAPNQPQH